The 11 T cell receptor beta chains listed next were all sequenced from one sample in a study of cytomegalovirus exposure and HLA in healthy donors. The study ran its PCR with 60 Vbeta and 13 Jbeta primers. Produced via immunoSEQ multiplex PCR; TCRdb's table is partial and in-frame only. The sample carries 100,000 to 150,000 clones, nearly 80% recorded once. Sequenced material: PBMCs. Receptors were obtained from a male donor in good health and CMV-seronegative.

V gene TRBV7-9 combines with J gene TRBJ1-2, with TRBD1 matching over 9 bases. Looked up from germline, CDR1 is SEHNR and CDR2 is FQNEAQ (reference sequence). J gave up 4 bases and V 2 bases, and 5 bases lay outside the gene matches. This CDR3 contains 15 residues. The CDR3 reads CASSLRGTGLYGYTF. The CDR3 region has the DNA TGTGCCAGCAGCTTACGGGGGACAGGGCTCTATGGCTACACCTTC. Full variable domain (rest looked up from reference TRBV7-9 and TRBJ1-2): DTGVSQNPRHKITKRGQNVTFRCDPISEHNRLYWYRQTLGQGPEFLTYFQNEAQLEKSRLLSDRFSAERPKGSFSTLEIQRTEQGDSAMYLCASSLRGTGLYGYTFGSGTRLTVV.

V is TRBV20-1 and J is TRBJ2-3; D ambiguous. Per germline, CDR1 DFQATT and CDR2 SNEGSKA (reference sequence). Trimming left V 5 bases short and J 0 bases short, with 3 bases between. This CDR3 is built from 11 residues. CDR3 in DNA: TGCAGTGCTGAGAGCACAGATACGCAGTATTTT. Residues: CSAESTDTQYF.

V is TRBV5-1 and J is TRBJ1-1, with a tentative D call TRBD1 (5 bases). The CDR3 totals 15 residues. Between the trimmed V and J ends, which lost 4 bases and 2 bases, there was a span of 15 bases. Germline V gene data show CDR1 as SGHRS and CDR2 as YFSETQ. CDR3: CASSPAPTENTEAFF. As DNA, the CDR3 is TGCGCCAGCAGCCCTGCTCCGACAGAAAACACTGAAGCTTTCTTT. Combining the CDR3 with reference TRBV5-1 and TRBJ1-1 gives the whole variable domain KAGVTQTPRYLIKTRGQQVTLSCSPISGHRSVSWYQQTPGQGLQFLFEYFSETQRNKGNFPGRFSGRQFSNSRSEMNVSTLELGDSALYLCASSPAPTENTEAFFGQGTRLTVV.

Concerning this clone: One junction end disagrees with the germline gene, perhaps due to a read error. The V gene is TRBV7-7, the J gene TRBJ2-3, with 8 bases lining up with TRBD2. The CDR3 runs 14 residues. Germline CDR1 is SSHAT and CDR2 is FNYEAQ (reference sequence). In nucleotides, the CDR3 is TGTGCTAGCAGCCCTAGCGGGAGCACAGATACGCAGTATTTT. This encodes CASSPSGSTDTQYF.

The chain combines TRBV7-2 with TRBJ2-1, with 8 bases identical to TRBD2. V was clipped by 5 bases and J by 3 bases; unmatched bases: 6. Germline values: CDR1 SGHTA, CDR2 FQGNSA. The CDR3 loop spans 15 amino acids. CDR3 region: CASSVRGGGYNEQFF. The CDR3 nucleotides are TGTGCCAGCAGCGTCCGGGGGGGCGGCTACAATGAGCAGTTCTTC.

The CDR3 protein is CASRAGSIQETQYF. The DNA of the CDR3 is TGTGCCAGCAGGGCAGGTTCTATACAAGAGACCCAGTACTTC. This rearrangement joins TRBV2 to TRBJ2-5, with unresolved D. Trimming removed 6 bases at V and 2 bases at J, with 13 bases between. CDR1 and CDR2 from the germline V gene are SNHLY and FYNNEI. The CDR3 is 14 residues long.

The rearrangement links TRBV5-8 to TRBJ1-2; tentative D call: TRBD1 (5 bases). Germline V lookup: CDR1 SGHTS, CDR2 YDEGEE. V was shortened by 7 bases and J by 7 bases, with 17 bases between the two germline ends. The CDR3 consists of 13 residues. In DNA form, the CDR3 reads TGTGCCAGCGCGAGGGGTGCGGGGAGTGGCTACACCTTC. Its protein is CASARGAGSGYTF.

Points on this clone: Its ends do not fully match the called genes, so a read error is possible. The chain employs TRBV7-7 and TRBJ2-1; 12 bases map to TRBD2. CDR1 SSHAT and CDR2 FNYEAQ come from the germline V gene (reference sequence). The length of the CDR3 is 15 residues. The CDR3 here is CASSLAGGPDNEQFF. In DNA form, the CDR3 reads TGTGCTAGCAGCCTAGCGGGGGGGCCTGACAATGAGCAGTTCTTC.

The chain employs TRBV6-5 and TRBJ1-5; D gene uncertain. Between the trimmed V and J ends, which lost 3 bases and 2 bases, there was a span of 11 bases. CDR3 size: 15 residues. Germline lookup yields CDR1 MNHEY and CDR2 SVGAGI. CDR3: CASSYGFGGNQPQHF. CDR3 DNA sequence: TGTGCCAGCAGTTATGGGTTCGGGGGCAATCAGCCCCAGCATTTT.

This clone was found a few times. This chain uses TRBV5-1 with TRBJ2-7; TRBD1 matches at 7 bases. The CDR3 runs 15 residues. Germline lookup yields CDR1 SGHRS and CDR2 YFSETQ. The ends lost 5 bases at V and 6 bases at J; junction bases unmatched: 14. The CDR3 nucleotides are TGCGCCAGCAGGTATCAGGGGACAGTAGATCGCGAGCAGTACTTC. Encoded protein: CASRYQGTVDREQYF. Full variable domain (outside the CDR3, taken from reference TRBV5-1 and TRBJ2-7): KAGVTQTPRYLIKTRGQQVTLSCSPISGHRSVSWYQQTPGQGLQFLFEYFSETQRNKGNFPGRFSGRQFSNSRSEMNVSTLELGDSALYLCASRYQGTVDREQYFGPGTRLTVT.

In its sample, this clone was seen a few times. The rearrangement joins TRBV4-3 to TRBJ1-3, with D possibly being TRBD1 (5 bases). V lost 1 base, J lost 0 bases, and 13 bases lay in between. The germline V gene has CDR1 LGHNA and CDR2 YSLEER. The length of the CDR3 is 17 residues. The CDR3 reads CASSQGAGPSSGNTIYF. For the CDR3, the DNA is TGCGCCAGCAGCCAAGGCGCAGGGCCTTCCTCTGGAAACACCATATATTTT.